The 3 T cell receptor beta chains listed next were all sequenced from one sample in a study of cytomegalovirus exposure and HLA in healthy donors. Use of 60 Vbeta and 13 Jbeta primers characterized the PCR. TCRdb keeps only in-frame clones here, not all; method: immunoSEQ multiplex PCR. The data hold about 120,000 clones, with over 65% observed a single time. Specimen: PBMCs. Receptors were obtained from a woman aged 25 to 39 in good health and CMV-seropositive.

The chain combines TRBV19 with TRBJ2-3, with 9 bases identical to TRBD1. CDR3 size: 19 residues. The V gene's germline CDR1 is LNHDA and CDR2 SQIVND (reference sequence). The trim removed 0 bases at V and 2 bases at J, leaving 12 bases unmatched. CDR3 sequence: CASSIDRGQGYRLTDTQYF. The CDR3 nucleotides read TGTGCCAGTAGTATAGACCGGGGACAGGGTTACAGACTCACAGATACGCAGTATTTT. Full variable domain (rest looked up from reference TRBV19 and TRBJ2-3): DGGITQSPKYLFRKEGQNVTLSCEQNLNHDAMYWYRQDPGQGLRLIYYSQIVNDFQKGDIAEGYSVSREKKESFPLTVTSAQKNPTAFYLCASSIDRGQGYRLTDTQYFGPGTRLTVL.

This chain joins TRBV19 and TRBJ1-2; 7 positions agree with TRBD1. Germline assignment: CDR1 LNHDA and CDR2 SQIVND (reference sequence). The trim removed 1 base at V and 2 bases at J, leaving 1 base unmatched. The CDR3 has 14 residues. CDR3 nucleotides: TGTGCCAGTAGTATAGGACAGGGAAACTATGGCTACACCTTC. It yields the protein CASSIGQGNYGYTF.

The chain is built from TRBV27 and TRBJ1-1, with 8 bases lining up with TRBD1. The CDR3 extends over 17 amino acids. V lost 7 bases, J lost 0 bases, and 13 bases stayed unmatched. Looked up from germline, CDR1 is MNHEY and CDR2 is SMNVEV (reference sequence). CDR3 region: CASTRTGPLQMNTEAFF. The CDR3 DNA follows: TGTGCCAGCACCCGGACAGGGCCATTACAAATGAACACTGAAGCTTTCTTT.